The next 10 T cell receptor beta chains were all read from a single sample in a study of T cell repertoires in cytomegalovirus infection. TCRdb called the reads again in MiXCR, with one record for every CDR3 protein. The data hold some 300,000 distinct CDR3 sequences, with approximately 10% observed a single time. The sequenced sample was PBMCs. The receptor source for this set is a human donor in good health (CMV status not recorded). Some clones in this sample may be carry-over from other donors' samples.

This clonotype was seen a few times. In nucleotides, the CDR3 is TGTGCCAGCAGGATTTCAACTAATGAAAAACTGTTTTTT. It translates to CASRISTNEKLFF. The V call is TRBV12-3 or TRBV12-4, the J call TRBJ1-4; D gene ambiguous. This CDR3 has 13 residues. Deletions cut 6 bases from V and 0 bases from J, with 5 bases between.

This clonotype was recorded at least ten times. This rearrangement joins TRBV7-2 to TRBJ1-1; D is perhaps TRBD1 (6 bases). The CDR3 is 12 amino acids. From germline, CDR1 is SGHTA and CDR2 FQGNSA. V was clipped by 4 bases and J by 8 bases, with 11 bases between them. The CDR3 here is CASSSQGTEAFF. The CDR3 DNA reads TGTGCCAGCAGCTCGCAAGGGACAGAAGCTTTCTTT.

This rearrangement joins TRBV4-2 to TRBJ1-5; D is ambiguous. Germline CDR1 reads LGHNA; CDR2 reads YNFKEQ. Trimming removed 1 base from V and 0 bases from J, with 13 bases in between. This CDR3 is built from 17 residues. The CDR3 nucleotides read TGTGCCAGCAGCCAAGTGGGTGGGAGAATTAGCAATCAGCCCCAGCATTTT. This codes for CASSQVGGRISNQPQHF.

The CDR3 loop reads CASKAGQFYNEQFF. The CDR3 region has the DNA TGTGCCAGCAAGGCCGGACAGTTTTACAATGAGCAGTTCTTC. The genes are TRBV27 and TRBJ2-1; D is perhaps TRBD1 (6 bases). This CDR3 is built from 14 residues. Germline V gives CDR1 MNHEY, CDR2 SMNVEV (reference sequence). V gave up 7 bases and J gave up 4 bases, with 14 bases separating them.

This clonotype came up many times. The rearrangement links TRBV6-5 to TRBJ2-5, with D unclear. V was clipped by 2 bases and J by 1 base, with 5 bases between them. The CDR3 sequence is 13 residues long. CDR1 and CDR2 from the germline V gene are MNHEY and SVGAGI. CDR3 sequence (DNA): TGTGCCAGCAGTTACACCCCCCAAGAGACCCAGTACTTC. Translating it yields CASSYTPQETQYF.

This clonotype was recorded at least ten times. This chain connects TRBV5-4 to TRBJ1-1; D is unclear. Germline CDR1 reads SGHNT; CDR2 reads YYREEE (reference sequence). CDR3 length equals 13 residues. Trimming shortened V by 2 bases and J by 6 bases, and 11 bases separated the two germline ends. DNA of the CDR3: TGTGCCAGCAGCTTCCAATCTATCCCTGAAGCTTTCTTT. Amino acid sequence: CASSFQSIPEAFF.

There are many counts of this clonotype. The rearrangement joins TRBV2 to TRBJ1-2, with D tentatively TRBD1 (5 bases). Trimming took off 6 bases at V and 8 bases at J, with 16 bases between the two ends. The V gene's germline CDR1 is SNHLY and CDR2 FYNNEI. This CDR3 spans 13 amino acids. CDR3 sequence reads: CASRVGTDGGYTF. Written as DNA, the CDR3 is TGTGCCAGCAGGGTGGGGACCGACGGAGGCTACACCTTC.

At least ten counts were recorded for this clonotype. This chain joins TRBV28 and TRBJ1-1; a possible D gene is TRBD1 (5 bases). The CDR3 has 15 residues. CDR1 and CDR2 from the germline V gene are MDHEN and SYDVKM. The V and J ends lost 5 bases and 5 bases respectively, with 18 bases between them. CDR3 in amino acids: CASSLPGRGETEAFF. CDR3 DNA: TGTGCCAGCAGTCTACCGGGGAGGGGAGAGACTGAAGCTTTCTTT.

This clonotype was found once. CDR3: CSASPPGQGTQYF. As DNA, the CDR3 is TGCAGTGCTAGTCCACCCGGACAGGGGACGCAGTATTTT. The V gene is TRBV20-1, the J gene TRBJ2-3; 9 bases match TRBD1. This CDR3 is 13 amino acids long. Looked up from germline, CDR1 is DFQATT and CDR2 is SNEGSKA (reference sequence). The V and J ends lost 3 bases and 9 bases, in that order; junction bases with no gene match: 7.

The chain joins TRBV6-6 to TRBJ1-1, with D possibly matching TRBD1 (5 bases). CDR3 length: 18 residues. Trimming cost V 0 bases and J 0 bases, with 17 bases left between them. CDR1 is MNHNY and CDR2 is SVGAGI in the germline V gene (reference sequence). This CDR3 is CASSYSGDPLVMNTEAFF. The CDR3 nucleotides read TGTGCCAGCAGTTACTCGGGGGACCCCCTAGTCATGAACACTGAAGCTTTCTTT.